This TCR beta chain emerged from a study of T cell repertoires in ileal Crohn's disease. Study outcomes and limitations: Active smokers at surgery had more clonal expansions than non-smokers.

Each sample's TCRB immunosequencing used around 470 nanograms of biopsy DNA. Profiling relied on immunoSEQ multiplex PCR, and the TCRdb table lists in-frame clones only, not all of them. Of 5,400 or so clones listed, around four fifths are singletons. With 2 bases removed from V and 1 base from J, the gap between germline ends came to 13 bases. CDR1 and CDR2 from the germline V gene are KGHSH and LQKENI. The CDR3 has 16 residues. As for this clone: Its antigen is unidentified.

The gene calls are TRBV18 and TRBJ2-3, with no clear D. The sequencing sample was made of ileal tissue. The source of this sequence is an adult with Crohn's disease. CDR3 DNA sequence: TGTGCCAGCTCACCAATTCCGGGTCCGGGCACAGATACGCAGTATTTT. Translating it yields CASSPIPGPGTDTQYF. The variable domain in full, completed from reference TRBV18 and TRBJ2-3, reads NAGVMQNPRHLVRRRGQEARLRCSPMKGHSHVYWYRQLPEEGLKFMVYLQKENIIDESGMPKERFSAEFPKEGPSILRIQQVVRGDSAAYFCASSPIPGPGTDTQYFGPGTRLTVL.